This T cell receptor beta chain was documented in a study of CD4 and CD8 cells across lung adenocarcinoma regions. TCRdb called the PCR reads again in MiXCR, with one record for every CDR3 protein. The repertoire holds 7,500 to 8,500 distinct CDR3 sequences, with nearly 55% as singletons. This clonotype was picked up a small number of times. Samples came from patients with localized non-small cell lung adenocarcinoma. V lost 3 bases, J lost 1 base, and 6 bases lay in between. CDR3 length equals 13 residues. The germline gives CDR1 SGHAT, CDR2 FQDESV (reference sequence). The sequence derives from a female donor with lung adenocarcinoma. The CD4 and CD8 labels of this study may be unreliable. Sequencing input: CD8+ T cells from the center of a lung tumor. The genes are TRBV11-1 and TRBJ1-1; D gene ambiguous. CDR3 sequence: CASSLWENTEAFF. CDR3 coding DNA: TGTGCCAGCAGCTTGTGGGAGAACACTGAAGCTTTCTTT. Filled out from reference TRBV11-1 and TRBJ1-1, the complete variable domain reads EAEVAQSPRYKITEKSQAVAFWCDPISGHATLYWYRQILGQGPELLVQFQDESVVDDSQLPKDRFSAERLKGVDSTLKIQPAELGDSAMYLCASSLWENTEAFFGQGTRLTVV.